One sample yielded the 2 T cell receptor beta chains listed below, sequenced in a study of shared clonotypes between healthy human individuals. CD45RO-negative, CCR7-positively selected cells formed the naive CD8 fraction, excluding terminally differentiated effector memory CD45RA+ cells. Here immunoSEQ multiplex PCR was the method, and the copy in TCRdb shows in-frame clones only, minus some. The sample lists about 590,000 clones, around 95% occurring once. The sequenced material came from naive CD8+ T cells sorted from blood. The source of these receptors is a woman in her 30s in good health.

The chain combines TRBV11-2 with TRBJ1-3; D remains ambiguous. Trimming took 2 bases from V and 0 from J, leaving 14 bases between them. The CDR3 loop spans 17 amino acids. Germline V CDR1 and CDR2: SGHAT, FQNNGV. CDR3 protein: CASSLRVRVHSGNTIYF. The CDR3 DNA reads TGTGCCAGCAGCTTAAGGGTCCGGGTCCACTCTGGAAACACCATATATTTT.

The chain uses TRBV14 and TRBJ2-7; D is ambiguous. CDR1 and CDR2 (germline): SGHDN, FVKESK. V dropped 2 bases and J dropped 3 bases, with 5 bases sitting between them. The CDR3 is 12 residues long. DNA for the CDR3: TGTGCCAGCAGCCAAATATACTACGAGCAGTACTTC. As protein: CASSQIYYEQYF.